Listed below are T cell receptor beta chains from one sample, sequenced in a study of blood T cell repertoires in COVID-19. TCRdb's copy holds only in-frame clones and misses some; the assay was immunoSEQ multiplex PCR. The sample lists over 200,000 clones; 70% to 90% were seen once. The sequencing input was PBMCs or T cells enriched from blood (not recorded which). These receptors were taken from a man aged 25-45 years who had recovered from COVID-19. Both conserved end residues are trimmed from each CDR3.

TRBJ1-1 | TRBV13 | ASSLEPRKAF
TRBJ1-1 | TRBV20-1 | SAPREIEAF
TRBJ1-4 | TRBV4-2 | ASSQEGQGGRLF
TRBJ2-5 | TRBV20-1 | SAERETQY
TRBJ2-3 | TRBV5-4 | ASSMNLFGTDTQY
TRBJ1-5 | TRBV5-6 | ASSFASQPQH
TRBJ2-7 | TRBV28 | ASWADSSYEQY
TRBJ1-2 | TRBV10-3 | AILPSEQTADVNT
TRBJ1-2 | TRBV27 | ASRPPTSGTGLYGYT
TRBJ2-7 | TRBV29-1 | SVVSNNAYEQY
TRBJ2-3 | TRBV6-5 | ASSYAEGADTQY
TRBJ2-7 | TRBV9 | ASSMNRDTSYEQY
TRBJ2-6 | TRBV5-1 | ASSPDLTSGANVLT
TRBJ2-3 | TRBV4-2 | ASSPRQSTDTQY
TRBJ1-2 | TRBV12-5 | ASGLVPGGAINYGYT
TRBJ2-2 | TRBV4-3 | ASRARGATGELF
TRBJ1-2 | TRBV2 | ASSGPEVGTGTRTNYGYT
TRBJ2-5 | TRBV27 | ASSFRAGDFGAQY
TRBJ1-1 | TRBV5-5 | ASSSRAPPAIEAF
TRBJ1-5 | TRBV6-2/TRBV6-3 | ASSQPGELYDVYSNQPQH
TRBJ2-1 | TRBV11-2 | ASSQRTSWEQF
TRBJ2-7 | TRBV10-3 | AITERGGEVNEQY
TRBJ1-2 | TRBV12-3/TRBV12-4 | ASSTDSLYGYT
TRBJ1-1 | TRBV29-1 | SVDRGPWTEAF
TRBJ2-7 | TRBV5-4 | ASSSLAGGLYEQY
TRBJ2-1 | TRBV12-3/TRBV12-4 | ASSPQGDEQF
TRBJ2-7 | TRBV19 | ASSTRTGAAPYEQY
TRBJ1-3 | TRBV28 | ATQGTGNTIY
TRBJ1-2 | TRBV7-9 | ASSLNTYYGYT
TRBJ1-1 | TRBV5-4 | ASSLDGAQRKAF
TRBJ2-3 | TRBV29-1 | SALADYTDTQY
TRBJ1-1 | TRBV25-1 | ASTEGGRGQAF
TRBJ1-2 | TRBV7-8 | ASSTRGGVVYGYT
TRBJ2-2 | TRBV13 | ASSFLGERNTGELF
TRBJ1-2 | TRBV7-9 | ASSPQGSNYGYT
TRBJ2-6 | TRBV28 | ASSLGGAGANVLT
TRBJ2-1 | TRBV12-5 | ASGGPPSGYNEQF
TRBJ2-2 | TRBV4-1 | ASSFVGGTGELF
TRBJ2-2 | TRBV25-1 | ASSEDRSTGELF
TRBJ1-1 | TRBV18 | ASSPQGQNTEAF
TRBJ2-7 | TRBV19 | ASSTQGGGGYEQY
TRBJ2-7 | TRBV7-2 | ASTQGGREGEQY